The 28 T cell receptor beta chains reported below all come from one sample, sequenced in a study of T cells expressing NK-cell markers. From the 5' RACE reads, TCRdb lists one entry per CDR3 protein and no DNA. The table lists about 550,000 distinct CDR3 sequences. Sequenced sample: blood T cells: a sorted CD56 or NKG2C T cell subset, CD4+ or CD8+ T cells, or bulk PBMC T cells (not recorded which). The receptors derive from a man younger than 35 in good health.

This sequence joins TRBV20-1 and TRBJ1-5; TCRdb lists TRBD1, though no DNA is available to test this call. The CDR3 sequence is 16 residues long. CDR1 DFQATT and CDR2 SNEGSKA come from the germline V gene (reference sequence). The CDR3 sequence is CSAQGGTGVGNQPQHF.

V is TRBV11-1 and J is TRBJ2-5; the D gene TCRdb calls, TRBD2, cannot be checked with no DNA. Germline CDR1 and CDR2: SGHAT and FQDESV (reference sequence). The CDR3 covers 18 residues. CDR3 sequence reads: CASSQLTRTSGPQETQYF.

The chain joins TRBV5-1 to TRBJ2-2; the D call of TRBD1 rests on TCRdb alone, since no DNA is present to check it. Germline CDR1 SGHRS, CDR2 YFSETQ. CDR3 length equals 15 residues. The CDR3 loop reads CASSENRGDTGELFF.

The chain employs TRBV20-1 and TRBJ2-3; TCRdb's D call of TRBD2 is untestable without DNA. In germline, CDR1 is DFQATT, CDR2 SNEGSKA (reference sequence). The length of the CDR3 is 15 residues. The CDR3 is CSAPTTSYSTDTQYF.

V is TRBV12-3 or TRBV12-4 and J is TRBJ2-3; the D call from TCRdb, TRBD2, cannot be confirmed without DNA. CDR3 length: 17 residues. The CDR3 is CASSPGGSGRAADTQYF.

J is TRBJ2-1 and V is TRBV28. CDR1 is MDHEN and CDR2 is SYDVKM in the germline V gene. The CDR3 consists of 14 residues. This CDR3 reads CASNLDTPADEQFF.

The chain employs TRBV29-1 and TRBJ1-2. This CDR3 is 13 amino acids long. Germline CDR1 reads SQVTM; CDR2 reads ANQGSEA. CDR3: CSVEATKNYGYTF.

The chain is built from TRBV4-1 and TRBJ2-2; TCRdb picks TRBD2, but there is no DNA to check that call. The CDR3 has 18 amino acids. Germline assignment: CDR1 MGHRA and CDR2 YSYEKL. Here the CDR3 reads CASSQSRLAGEYTGELFF.

This chain links TRBV3-1 with TRBJ2-3; the D call from TCRdb, TRBD2, cannot be confirmed without DNA. Germline V gene lookup returns CDR1 LGHDT and CDR2 YNNKEL (reference sequence). CDR3 length equals 16 residues. The CDR3 is CASSPGWGESTDTQYF.

J is TRBJ2-1 and V is TRBV7-9. The CDR3 consists of 12 residues. From germline, CDR1 is SEHNR and CDR2 FQNEAQ (reference sequence). The chain's CDR3 is CASTQGVGEQFF. Looking up the rest from reference TRBV7-9 and TRBJ2-1 gives the full variable domain: DTGVSQNPRHKITKRGQNVTFRCDPISEHNRLYWYRQTLGQGPEFLTYFQNEAQLEKSRLLSDRFSAERPKGSFSTLEIQRTEQGDSAMYLCASTQGVGEQFFGPGTRLTVL.

V and J are TRBV4-1 and TRBJ2-1; as DNA is missing, the TRBD2 call by TCRdb cannot be tested. The CDR3 has 17 residues. The germline V gene encodes CDR1 MGHRA and CDR2 YSYEKL. CDR3 region: CASSHPPKLAVGNEQFF.

The genes are TRBV7-8 and TRBJ2-2; TCRdb indicates TRBD2, and absent DNA this call remains unverified. This CDR3 contains 17 residues. Germline CDR1 reads SGHVS; CDR2 reads FQNEAQ. This chain's CDR3 is CASSLTGLAANTGELFF.

V and J are TRBV4-1 and TRBJ1-5; TCRdb returns TRBD1, unconfirmable since there is no DNA. Germline V gives CDR1 MGHRA, CDR2 YSYEKL. The CDR3 covers 15 residues. The CDR3 loop reads CASSQDVTQDQPQHF.

The chain joins TRBV7-3 to TRBJ2-5; TCRdb's assignment of TRBD2 cannot be checked, as there is no DNA. Germline V gene sequence: CDR1 SGHTA, CDR2 FQGTGA. The CDR3 length is 15 residues. This CDR3 is CASSTGTGPQETQYF.

The V gene is TRBV7-6, the J gene TRBJ2-1; the TCRdb D gene call, TRBD2, has no DNA to confirm it. This CDR3 spans 17 amino acids. Per the germline V gene, CDR1 is SGHVS and CDR2 is FNYEAQ. The CDR3 is CASSLRPQSGRANEQFF. The full variable domain, in which reference TRBV7-6 and TRBJ2-1 provide the parts outside the CDR3, is GAGVSQSPRYKVTKRGQDVALRCDPISGHVSLYWYRQALGQGPEFLTYFNYEAQQDKSGLPNDRFSAERPEGSISTLTIQRTEQRDSAMYRCASSLRPQSGRANEQFFGPGTRLTVL.

The V gene is TRBV12-3 or TRBV12-4, the J gene TRBJ2-7; TCRdb's D call of TRBD1 is untestable without DNA. The CDR3 is 14 amino acids. CDR3 loop: CASSYRDSSYEQYF.

V usage is TRBV15 and J usage is TRBJ2-2; TCRdb's D gene call, TRBD1, goes unchecked for lack of DNA. The CDR3 sequence is 15 residues long. Germline loops: CDR1 LNHNV, CDR2 YYDKDF (reference sequence). CDR3 loop: CATLSTGGEAGELFF.

CDR3 loop: CASTWGGRSSDTQYF. The V call is TRBV5-1, the J call TRBJ2-3; TCRdb calls TRBD2, which cannot be checked without DNA. Germline V CDR1 and CDR2: SGHRS, YFSETQ. The CDR3 is 15 amino acids.

This chain joins TRBV12-3 or TRBV12-4 and TRBJ2-7; TCRdb's D gene call, TRBD2, goes unchecked for lack of DNA. This CDR3 is 16 amino acids long. CDR3 sequence: CASGGGLAVDSYEQYF.

CDR3 sequence: CSVEDLSYEQYF. This chain uses TRBV29-1 with TRBJ2-7. This CDR3 has 12 amino acids. The germline CDR1 and CDR2 sequences are SQVTM and ANQGSEA.

The chain carries TRBV4-2 and TRBJ1-5. From germline, CDR1 is LGHNA and CDR2 YNFKEQ. This CDR3 comprises 15 residues. This CDR3 is CASSQDVQGNQPQHF.

The chain links TRBV12-3 or TRBV12-4 to TRBJ1-6; TCRdb calls TRBD1, which cannot be checked without DNA. The CDR3 contains 16 residues. CDR3 amino acids: CASSFVVGASNSPLHF.

The rearrangement links TRBV10-1 to TRBJ2-5; TCRdb's D call of TRBD1 is untestable without DNA. CDR1 is WNHNN and CDR2 is SYGVQD in the germline V gene (reference sequence). This CDR3 is 16 amino acids long. CDR3 residues: CASSDGTGGTQETQYF.

The chain uses TRBV29-1 and TRBJ1-2. Germline CDR1 SQVTM, CDR2 ANQGSEA. The CDR3 has 14 residues. CDR3 in amino acids: CSVEDATTVYGYTF.

The chain links TRBV7-9 to TRBJ2-7; TCRdb's D call, TRBD2, is unchecked because there is no DNA. This CDR3 contains 15 residues. Germline V lookup: CDR1 SEHNR, CDR2 FQNEAQ (reference sequence). CDR3 loop: CASSVTSGRTYEQYF.

The genes are TRBV7-8 and TRBJ2-1; checking the TCRdb D call of TRBD2 is not possible without DNA. Germline values: CDR1 SGHVS, CDR2 FQNEAQ. This CDR3 is built from 17 residues. CDR3 in amino acids: CASSLDTGLAGVYEQFF. Variable domain in full (rest from reference TRBV7-8 and TRBJ2-1): GAGVSQSPRYKVAKRGQDVALRCDPISGHVSLFWYQQALGQGPEFLTYFQNEAQLDKSGLPSDRFFAERPEGSVSTLKIQRTQQEDSAVYLCASSLDTGLAGVYEQFFGPGTRLTVL.

This chain uses TRBV11-2 with TRBJ2-5; TCRdb picks TRBD1, but there is no DNA to check that call. The V gene's germline CDR1 is SGHAT and CDR2 FQNNGV. The CDR3 length is 16 residues. This chain's CDR3 is CASSGGTELYQETQYF.

The gene calls are TRBV7-3 and TRBJ2-1; TCRdb outputs TRBD2, but without DNA this stays unchecked. The CDR3 has 20 amino acids. Looked up from germline, CDR1 is SGHTA and CDR2 is FQGTGA. The CDR3 region is CASSQTTPGLAGSSYNEQFF. Full variable domain (rest looked up from reference TRBV7-3 and TRBJ2-1): GAGVSQTPSNKVTEKGKYVELRCDPISGHTALYWYRQSLGQGPEFLIYFQGTGAADDSGLPNDRFFAVRPEGSVSTLKIQRTERGDSAVYLCASSQTTPGLAGSSYNEQFFGPGTRLTVL.